The 16 T cell receptor beta chains below come from one sample, sequenced in a study of shared clonotypes between healthy human individuals. Sequencing used immunoSEQ multiplex PCR; TCRdb keeps in-frame clones, though not all of them. The sample includes about 490,000 clones, roughly 85% of them seen just once. The sequenced sample was PBMCs. The origin of the receptors is a middle-aged woman in good health. Some clones in this sample may be carry-over from other donors' samples.

The gene calls are TRBV4-3 and TRBJ1-3, with D possibly being TRBD1 (6 bases). CDR1 LGHNA and CDR2 YSLEER come from the germline V gene. This CDR3 spans 16 amino acids. Trimming took 0 bases from V and 1 from J, leaving 10 bases between them. The CDR3 DNA is TGCGCCAGCAGCCAAGATAATACAGGGTCTGGAAACACCATATATTTT. Translating gives CASSQDNTGSGNTIYF.

This chain joins TRBV10-3 and TRBJ2-1; 11 bases agree with TRBD2. The V gene's germline CDR1 is ENHRY and CDR2 SYGVKD. The CDR3 extends over 17 amino acids. The J segment lost 6 bases and the V segment lost 7 bases, leaving 14 bases of the junction unmatched. CDR3 sequence: CAIKGKLLSGRANEQFF. CDR3 DNA sequence: TGTGCCATCAAAGGGAAGCTCCTTAGCGGGAGGGCCAATGAGCAGTTCTTC.

This clone was recorded only once. V gene TRBV21-1 combines with J gene TRBJ2-2; the D call TRBD1 from the table was never checked on the DNA. TRBV21-1 is given as a pseudogene. The CDR3 covers 14 residues. The CDR3 reads CASSKVQTTGELFF. Written as DNA, the CDR3 is TGTGCCAGCAGCAAGGTGCAGACAACCGGGGAGCTGTTTTTT.

This rearrangement joins TRBV5-1 to TRBJ2-1; D may correspond to TRBD1 or TRBD2 (5 bases each). Germline V gives CDR1 SGHRS, CDR2 YFSETQ. V was shortened by 7 bases and J by 8 bases, with 16 bases between the two germline ends. CDR3 length: 13 amino acids. The CDR3 nucleotides are TGCGCCAGCTGTTTGGGGGTGAGTGATGAGCAGTTCTTC. It specifies CASCLGVSDEQFF.

This clone was detected once. J is TRBJ1-4 and V is TRBV27; D is possibly TRBD1 (5 bases). Germline CDR1 reads MNHEY; CDR2 reads SMNVEV (reference sequence). Deletions cut 8 bases from V and 4 bases from J, with 8 bases between. This CDR3 contains 12 residues. The CDR3 protein is CASGTNNEKLFF. CDR3 bases: TGTGCCAGCGGGACTAATAATGAAAAACTGTTTTTT.

About this clone: This may be a read error: a much more frequent sequence differs by one nucleotide. Other DNA sequences in this sample translate to the same CDR3. The V call is TRBV11-2, the J call TRBJ2-1; D is unresolved. The germline gives CDR1 SGHAT, CDR2 FQNNGV. CDR3 size: 12 residues. V gave up 3 bases and J gave up 3 bases, with 3 bases separating them. CDR3 DNA: TGTGCCAGCAGCTTCGGCTACAATGAGCAGTTCTTC. This sequence encodes CASSFGYNEQFF.

Comments on this clone: Relative to the germline gene, one junction end is altered; a read error may explain this. The chain uses TRBV4-2 and TRBJ2-7; 10 nucleotides agree with TRBD2. The CDR3 spans 16 residues. Germline CDR1 LGHNA, CDR2 YNFKEQ. The CDR3 region has the DNA TGTGCCAGCAGCCAAGACTCTGGCGCTAGCGGGAGTATTCGGGACTTC. It encodes CASSQDSGASGSIRDF.

This rearrangement joins TRBV5-6 to TRBJ2-5; either TRBD1 or TRBD2 may supply D (5 bases each). CDR1 and CDR2 from the germline V gene are SGHDT and YYEEEE. The CDR3 consists of 15 residues. Trimming pared 4 bases from V and 5 bases from J, leaving 18 bases between. In DNA form, the CDR3 reads TGTGCCAGCAGCCCCGGCGCAGCCTGGGGGGAGACCCAGTACTTC. Translating gives CASSPGAAWGETQYF.

The count of this clone is one. This chain links TRBV5-1 with TRBJ2-1; D is uncertain. The V gene lost 3 bases and the J gene lost 6 bases, with 13 bases spanning the gap. This CDR3 contains 14 residues. CDR1 and CDR2 from the germline V gene are SGHRS and YFSETQ. Written as DNA, the CDR3 is TGCGCCAGCAGCTCGCCATGGGTCCCCAATGAGCAGTTCTTC. This codes for CASSSPWVPNEQFF.

In regard to this clone: Other DNA sequences of this sample code for an identical CDR3. This chain connects TRBV28 to TRBJ2-2, with D possibly matching TRBD1 (5 bases). This CDR3 spans 14 amino acids. V dropped 2 bases and J dropped 4 bases, with 8 bases sitting between them. CDR1 and CDR2 (germline): MDHEN, SYDVKM. The CDR3 bases are TGTGCCAGCAGTTTACAAGGGGCCACCGGGGAGCTGTTTTTT. Its protein product is CASSLQGATGELFF. The full variable domain, in which reference TRBV28 and TRBJ2-2 provide the parts outside the CDR3, is DVKVTQSSRYLVKRTGEKVFLECVQDMDHENMFWYRQDPGLGLRLIYFSYDVKMKEKGDIPEGYSVSREKKERFSLILESASTNQTSMYLCASSLQGATGELFFGEGSRLTVL.

This chain links TRBV28 with TRBJ1-5; D is undetermined. This CDR3 spans 16 amino acids. Per germline, CDR1 MDHEN and CDR2 SYDVKM. V shed 2 bases and J shed 2 bases, with 13 bases lying between them. The CDR3 region has the DNA TGTGCCAGCAGTTTAGGCAGGCTAAGGGGCAATCAGCCCCAGCATTTT. It yields the protein CASSLGRLRGNQPQHF. The whole variable domain, remainder taken from reference TRBV28 and TRBJ1-5, is DVKVTQSSRYLVKRTGEKVFLECVQDMDHENMFWYRQDPGLGLRLIYFSYDVKMKEKGDIPEGYSVSREKKERFSLILESASTNQTSMYLCASSLGRLRGNQPQHFGDGTRLSIL.

V usage is TRBV27 and J usage is TRBJ2-2; D unclear. V lost 6 bases, J lost 6 bases, and 11 bases lay in between. Germline CDR1 and CDR2: MNHEY and SMNVEV (reference sequence). The length of the CDR3 is 13 residues. CDR3 in DNA: TGTGCCAGCAGACCACATTTAGCCGGGGAGCTGTTTTTT. It codes for CASRPHLAGELFF.

The V and J genes are TRBV30 and TRBJ1-4, with a possible D match to TRBD1 (5 bases). Trimming pared 3 bases from V and 2 bases from J, leaving 13 bases between. CDR1 is GTSNPN, CDR2 SVGIG, per germline (reference sequence). CDR3 length: 15 amino acids. CDR3 DNA sequence: TGTGCCTGGAGAGAAAGGGGAGGCACTAATGAAAAACTGTTTTTT. The encoded protein is CAWRERGGTNEKLFF.

There are a few counts of this clone. The J gene is TRBJ2-1, the V gene TRBV9, with 11 bases identical to TRBD1. The CDR3 is made up of 16 amino acids. CDR1 SGDLS and CDR2 YYNGEE come from the germline V gene. Trimming at V came to 4 bases and at J to 4 bases, leaving 7 bases not matched to a gene. CDR3 DNA: TGTGCCAGCAGCACAACCGGGACAGGGGGTTACAATGAGCAGTTCTTC. Amino acids: CASSTTGTGGYNEQFF. The variable domain in full, with the rest retrieved from reference TRBV9 and TRBJ2-1, is DSGVTQTPKHLITATGQRVTLRCSPRSGDLSVYWYQQSLDQGLQFLIQYYNGEERAKGNILERFSAQQFPDLHSELNLSSLELGDSALYFCASSTTGTGGYNEQFFGPGTRLTVL.

Turning to this clone: A far larger clone is a single base away, which makes a read error likely. The V call is TRBV7-9, the J call TRBJ1-3; D gene ambiguous. This CDR3 contains 15 residues. Trimming left V 4 bases short and J 0 bases short, with 10 bases between. CDR1 and CDR2 from the germline V gene are SEHNR and FQNEAQ (reference sequence). In DNA form, the CDR3 reads TGTGCCAGCAGCTCGGACGGAAACTCTGGAAACACCATATATTTT. It encodes CASSSDGNSGNTIYF.

The V and J genes are TRBV4-2 and TRBJ2-1, with 10 bases identical to TRBD1. The CDR3 has 18 amino acids. CDR1 and CDR2 (germline): LGHNA, YNFKEQ. The V and J ends lost 0 bases and 6 bases, in that order; junction bases with no gene match: 11. This chain's CDR3 is CASSQDIPTGGIGNEQFF. CDR3 DNA: TGTGCCAGCAGCCAAGATATCCCGACAGGGGGCATCGGCAATGAGCAGTTCTTC.